One and the same sample provided the 7 T cell receptor beta chains below, sequenced in a study of identical twins. Each CDR3 protein is one row after TCRdb ran MiXCR on the 5' RACE reads. The table lists 450,000 or so distinct CDR3 sequences, 13% to 15% of them singletons. In addition, the sample was reused for a study of yellow fever vaccine responses in identical twins.

Source material: CD4+ T cells sorted from blood. The receptor source for this set is a woman aged 18 to 35 in good health.

In its sample, this clonotype was seen a few times. This chain joins TRBV6-2 or TRBV6-3 and TRBJ2-7, with no clear D. This CDR3 is built from 13 residues. CDR1 MNHEY and CDR2 SVGEGT come from the germline V gene. The V end was cut by 2 bases, the J end by 6 bases, with 11 bases between. The CDR3 here is CASSYTFLFEQYF. The CDR3 region has the DNA TGTGCCAGCAGTTACACCTTTCTCTTCGAGCAGTACTTC.

A few counts support this clonotype. The J gene is TRBJ2-1, the V gene TRBV6-5; TRBD2 aligns across 16 bases. The CDR3 totals 17 residues. V lost 2 bases to trimming and J lost 8 bases; unmatched junction nucleotides: 6. The germline V gene encodes CDR1 MNHEY and CDR2 SVGAGI. CDR3 sequence: CASSYGGTSGRGDEQFF. Written as DNA, the CDR3 is TGTGCCAGCAGTTACGGCGGGACTAGCGGGAGGGGCGATGAGCAGTTCTTC.

The V gene is TRBV27, the J gene TRBJ1-5; tentatively, D is TRBD1 (5 bases). V dropped 5 bases and J dropped 0 bases, with 11 bases sitting between them. The CDR3 sequence is 15 residues long. Germline CDR1 reads MNHEY; CDR2 reads SMNVEV (reference sequence). CDR3: CASSTLDSSNQPQHF. The DNA of the CDR3 is TGTGCCAGCAGTACTCTCGACAGTAGCAATCAGCCCCAGCATTTT.

This clonotype was detected a few times. This rearrangement joins TRBV28 to TRBJ2-7; possible D gene TRBD1, 5 bases. Germline assignment: CDR1 MDHEN and CDR2 SYDVKM. CDR3 length: 16 residues. Trimming shortened V by 5 bases and J by 3 bases, and 20 bases separated the two germline ends. The CDR3: CASSQRTHSRGYEQYF. In DNA form, the CDR3 reads TGTGCCAGCAGTCAACGGACCCATTCTAGGGGCTACGAGCAGTACTTC.

The chain couples TRBV20-1 to TRBJ2-5; D is uncertain. Germline V lookup: CDR1 DFQATT, CDR2 SNEGSKA (reference sequence). Trimming pared 7 bases from V and 1 base from J, leaving 13 bases between. The CDR3 has 13 residues. The CDR3 loop is CSVPTHGQETQYF. CDR3 DNA sequence: TGCAGTGTCCCGACCCACGGCCAAGAGACCCAGTACTTC.

The J gene is TRBJ2-2, the V gene TRBV28, with 8 nucleotides matching TRBD1. CDR3 size: 17 residues. CDR1 and CDR2 from the germline V gene are MDHEN and SYDVKM. V gave up 3 bases and J gave up 1 base; unmatched junction bases: 7. The CDR3 DNA is TGTGCCAGCAGTTTGCCCCGAGGGACAGGGAACACCGGGGAGCTGTTTTTT. This codes for CASSLPRGTGNTGELFF.

In this sample, this clonotype turned up a few times. The chain employs TRBV4-3 and TRBJ2-1; 10 bases map to TRBD2. Trimming removed 0 bases from V and 0 bases from J; junction bases left unmatched: 8. CDR3 length: 19 amino acids. The germline V gene encodes CDR1 LGHNA and CDR2 YSLEER. The CDR3 here is CASSQETLAGDSSYNEQFF. In DNA form, the CDR3 reads TGCGCCAGCAGCCAAGAAACCCTAGCGGGGGACAGCTCCTACAATGAGCAGTTCTTC.